These T cell receptor beta chains were read from a single sample in a study of T cells in Graves' hyperthyroidism and ophthalmopathy. TCRdb called the multiplex PCR reads again in MiXCR, with one record for every CDR3 protein. The top ten hold less than 20% of the sample, which has 300,000 to 350,000 distinct CDR3 sequences, around a sixth seen once. Sample: blood. Receptors were obtained from a woman aged 40 to 49 with Graves' ophthalmopathy. Each CDR3 is given with its conserved first and last residue. The order of the fields is J gene, V gene, clone size, D gene, CDR3 protein, CDR3 DNA. D genes are given only for firm matches. Only part of the rows carry a size: once, few, many, or a class if the clone is expanded.

TRBJ2-2 TRBV9 many NA CASSVAQGPTGELFF TGTGCCAGCAGCGTAGCGCAGGGGCCCACCGGGGAGCTGTTTTTT
TRBJ1-1 TRBV12-3/TRBV12-4 many NA CASTWGDLGEAFF TGTGCCAGCACCTGGGGGGACCTGGGTGAAGCTTTCTTT
TRBJ1-2 TRBV7-2 many NA CASSPKGRGYGYTF TGTGCCAGCAGCCCCAAGGGGAGAGGCTATGGCTACACCTTC
TRBJ2-5 TRBV6-5 many NA CASSYSFGQETQYF TGTGCCAGCAGTTACTCGTTCGGGCAAGAGACCCAGTACTTC
TRBJ1-5 TRBV4-1 many NA CASSLGSGALGQPQHF TGCGCCAGCAGCCTTGGTTCGGGGGCACTCGGTCAGCCCCAGCATTTT
TRBJ2-7 TRBV28 many NA CASNYRWAGQLYF TGTGCCAGCAACTATAGGTGGGCGGGACAGCTCTACTTC
TRBJ1-1 TRBV12-3/TRBV12-4 few NA CASRMAGRDTEAFF TGTGCCAGCAGGATGGCAGGGAGGGACACTGAAGCTTTCTTT
TRBJ2-7 TRBV6-2/TRBV6-3 NA NA CASSPREVHYEQYF TGTGCCAGCAGCCCCAGAGAGGTTCACTACGAGCAGTACTTC
TRBJ1-3 TRBV14 NA NA CASSQTPQVDPIYSGNTIYF TGTGCCAGCTCACAAACCCCACAGGTGGACCCTATATACTCTGGAAACACCATATATTTT
TRBJ2-5 TRBV6-2/TRBV6-3 many NA CASLRSQTQYF TGTGCCAGCCTCCGGTCGCAGACCCAGTACTTC
TRBJ2-7 TRBV6-1 many NA CASRRNYEQYF TGTGCCAGCAGACGGAACTACGAGCAGTACTTC
TRBJ1-5 TRBV6-1 NA NA CASSETPPAHQPQHF TGTGCCAGCAGTGAGACACCCCCTGCACACCAGCCCCAGCATTTT
TRBJ2-7 TRBV12-3/TRBV12-4 few TRBD2 CASSLQVRPGDSHREGQYF TGTGCCAGCAGTTTACAAGTACGGCCGGGTGACAGCCATCGGGAGGGGCAGTACTTC
TRBJ2-7 TRBV30 many TRBD2 CAWSWGGYEQYF TGTGCCTGGAGTTGGGGGGGCTACGAGCAGTACTTC
TRBJ1-2 TRBV5-1 many TRBD1 CASSLSLRGKNYGYTF TGCGCCAGCAGCTTGTCTCTCAGGGGGAAAAACTATGGCTACACCTTC